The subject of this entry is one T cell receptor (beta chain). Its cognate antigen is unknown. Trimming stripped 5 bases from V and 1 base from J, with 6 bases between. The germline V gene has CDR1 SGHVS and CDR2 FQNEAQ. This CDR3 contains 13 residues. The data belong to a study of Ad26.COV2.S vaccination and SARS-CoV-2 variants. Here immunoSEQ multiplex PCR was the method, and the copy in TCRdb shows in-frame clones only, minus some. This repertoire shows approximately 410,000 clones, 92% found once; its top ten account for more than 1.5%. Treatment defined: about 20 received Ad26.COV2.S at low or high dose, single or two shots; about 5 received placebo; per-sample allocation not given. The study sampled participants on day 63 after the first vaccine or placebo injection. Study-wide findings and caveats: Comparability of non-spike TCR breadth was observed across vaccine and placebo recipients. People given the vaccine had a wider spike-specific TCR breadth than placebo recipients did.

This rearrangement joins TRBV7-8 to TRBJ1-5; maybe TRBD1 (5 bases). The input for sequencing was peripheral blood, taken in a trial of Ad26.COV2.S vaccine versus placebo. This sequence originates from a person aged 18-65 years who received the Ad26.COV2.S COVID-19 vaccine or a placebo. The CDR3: CASSRDSNQPQHF. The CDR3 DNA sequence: TGTGCCAGCAGCCGGGACAGCAATCAGCCCCAGCATTTT.